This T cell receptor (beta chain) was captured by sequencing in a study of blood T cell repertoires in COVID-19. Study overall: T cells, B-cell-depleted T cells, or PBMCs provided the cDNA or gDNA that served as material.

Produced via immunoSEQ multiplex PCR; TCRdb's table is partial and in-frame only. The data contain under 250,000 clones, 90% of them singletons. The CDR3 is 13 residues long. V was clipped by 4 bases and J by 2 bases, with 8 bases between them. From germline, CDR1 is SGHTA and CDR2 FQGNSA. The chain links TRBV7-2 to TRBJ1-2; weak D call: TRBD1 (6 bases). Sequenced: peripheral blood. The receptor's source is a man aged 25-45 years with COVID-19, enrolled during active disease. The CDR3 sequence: CASSSTGNYGYTF. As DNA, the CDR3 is TGTGCCAGCAGCTCCACAGGGAACTATGGCTACACCTTC.